This T cell receptor beta chain was found in a study of blood T cell repertoires in COVID-19. Study context: Samples of COVID-19 (acute and convalescent) were obtained from the United States, Italy and Spain. The analysed material was cDNA or gDNA that came from T cells, B-cell-depleted T cells, or PBMCs.

The ends were cut back, 3 bases at V and 4 bases at J, with 7 bases in the middle. CDR3 length equals 13 residues. Germline V gives CDR1 SGHNT, CDR2 YYREEE (reference sequence). Original handling: Estimated nucleated cell counts came from reference gene primer amplification. Sequenced by immunoSEQ multiplex PCR; TCRdb stores in-frame clones only, minus some. V, J and clone size are those of that table, while D and trimming were read from the DNA. The sample carries approximately 120,000 clones, roughly 86% recorded once. The sequenced sample was peripheral blood. The source of this sequence is a woman aged 45-60 years who had recovered from COVID-19. The rearrangement uses TRBV5-4 and TRBJ1-4, with a weak D call TRBD1 (5 bases). CDR3 protein: CASSSQGNEKLFF. DNA for the CDR3: TGTGCCAGCAGCTCTCAGGGTAATGAAAAACTGTTTTTT.